The entry that follows covers one TCR beta chain sequence. Its antigen is still unknown. Within the sample, other DNA sequences also encode this same CDR3. The data derive from a study of graft-versus-host responses after intestinal transplantation. Overall study results and limits: Recipient bone marrow held GvH clones, some seen earlier in ileum or blood. Those patients showing graft-donor T cell macrochimerism displayed high graft-versus-host to host-versus-graft clonal ratios in allografts.

Profiled with immunoSEQ multiplex PCR; TCRdb holds only in-frame clones, not every one. The sample has 6,000 to 9,500 clones; around three quarters are singletons. Trimming cost V 4 bases and J 0 bases; bases outside gene matches: 3. Germline CDR1 reads SEHNR; CDR2 reads FQNEAQ (reference sequence). This CDR3 spans 15 amino acids. Graft tissue processing released intraepithelial and lamina propria lymphocytes. The chain couples TRBV7-9 to TRBJ1-5; 7 nucleotides align to TRBD1. The specimen was ileum tissue, collected about 32 weeks after intestinal transplantation. The clonotype was recovered from a human patient who received an intestinal transplant, so some T cells may come from the graft donor. Here the CDR3 DNA reads TGTGCCAGCAGCTCGGGACAGCTTAGCAATCAGCCCCAGCATTTT. The encoded protein is CASSSGQLSNQPQHF.